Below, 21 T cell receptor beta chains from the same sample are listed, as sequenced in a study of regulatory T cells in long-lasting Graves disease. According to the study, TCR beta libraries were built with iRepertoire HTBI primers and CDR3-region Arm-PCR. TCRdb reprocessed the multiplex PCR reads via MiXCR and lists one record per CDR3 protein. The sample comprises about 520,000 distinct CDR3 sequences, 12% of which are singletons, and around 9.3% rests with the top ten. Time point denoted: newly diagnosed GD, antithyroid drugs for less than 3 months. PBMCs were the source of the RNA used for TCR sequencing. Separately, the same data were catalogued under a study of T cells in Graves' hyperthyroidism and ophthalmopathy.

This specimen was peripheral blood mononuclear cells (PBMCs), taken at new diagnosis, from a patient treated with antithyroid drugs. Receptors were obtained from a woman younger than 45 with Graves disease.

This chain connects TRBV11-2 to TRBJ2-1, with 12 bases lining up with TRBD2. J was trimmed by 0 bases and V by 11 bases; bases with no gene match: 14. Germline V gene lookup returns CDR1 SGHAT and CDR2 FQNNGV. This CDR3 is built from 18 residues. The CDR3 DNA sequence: TGTGCCTCCGTTCCTCTAGCGGGGGGGCTTAGCTCCTACAATGAGCAGTTCTTC. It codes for CASVPLAGGLSSYNEQFF.

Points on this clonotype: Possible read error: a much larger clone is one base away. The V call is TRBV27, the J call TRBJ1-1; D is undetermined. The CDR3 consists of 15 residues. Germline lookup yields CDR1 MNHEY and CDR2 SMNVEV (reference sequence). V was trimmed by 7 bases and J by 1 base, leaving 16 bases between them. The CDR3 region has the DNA TGTGCCAGCATGTTTGTCAGACGGACGAACACTGAAGCTTTCTTT. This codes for CASMFVRRTNTEAFF.

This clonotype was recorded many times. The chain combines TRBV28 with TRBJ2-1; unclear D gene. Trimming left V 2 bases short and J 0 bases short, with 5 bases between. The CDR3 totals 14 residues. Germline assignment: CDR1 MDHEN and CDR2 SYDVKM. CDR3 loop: CASSLAISYNEQFF. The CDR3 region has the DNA TGTGCCAGCAGTTTAGCGATCTCCTACAATGAGCAGTTCTTC.

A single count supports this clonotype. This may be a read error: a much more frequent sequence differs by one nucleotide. The CDR3 spells CASSTRAGNPFNYGYTF. The DNA for the CDR3 is TGTGCCAGCAGTACCAGGGCAGGGAACCCATTTAACTATGGCTACACCTTC. V is TRBV28 and J is TRBJ1-2; maybe TRBD1 (5 bases). The CDR3 sequence is 17 residues long. The ends were cut back, 5 bases at V and 1 base at J, with 20 bases in the middle. CDR1 is MDHEN and CDR2 is SYDVKM in the germline V gene.

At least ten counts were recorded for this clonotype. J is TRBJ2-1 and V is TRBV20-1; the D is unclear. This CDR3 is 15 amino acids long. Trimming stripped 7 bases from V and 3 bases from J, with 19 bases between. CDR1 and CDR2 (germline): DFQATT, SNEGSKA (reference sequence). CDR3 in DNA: TGCAGTGTTCGTATACGATTAGCTTACTACAATGAGCAGTTCTTC. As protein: CSVRIRLAYYNEQFF.

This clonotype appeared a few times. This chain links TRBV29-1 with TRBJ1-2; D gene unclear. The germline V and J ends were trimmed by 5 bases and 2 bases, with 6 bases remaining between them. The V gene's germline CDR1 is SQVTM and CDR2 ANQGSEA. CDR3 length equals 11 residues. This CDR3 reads CSVPGNYGYTF. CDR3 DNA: TGCAGCGTTCCGGGCAACTATGGCTACACCTTC.

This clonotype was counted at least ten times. CDR3 sequence reads: CASSRYGEGRSIEAFF. In DNA form, the CDR3 reads TGTGCCAGCAGCAGATATGGGGAGGGGCGGAGCATTGAAGCTTTCTTT. The chain links TRBV7-9 to TRBJ1-1; D perhaps matches TRBD1 (5 bases). The CDR3 loop spans 16 amino acids. The germline V gene has CDR1 SEHNR and CDR2 FQNEAQ (reference sequence). V lost 5 bases to trimming and J lost 7 bases, with 23 bases between them.

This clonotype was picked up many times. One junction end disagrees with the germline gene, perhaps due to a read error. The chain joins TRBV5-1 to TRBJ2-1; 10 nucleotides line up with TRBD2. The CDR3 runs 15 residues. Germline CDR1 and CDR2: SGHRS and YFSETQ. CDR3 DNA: TGTGCCAGCAGCCCACCTAGCGGGAGAAATAATGAGCAGTTCTTC. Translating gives CASSPPSGRNNEQFF.

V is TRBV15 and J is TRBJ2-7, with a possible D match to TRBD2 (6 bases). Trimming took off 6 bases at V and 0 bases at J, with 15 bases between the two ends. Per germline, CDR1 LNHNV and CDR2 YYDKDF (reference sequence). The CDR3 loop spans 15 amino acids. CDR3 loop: CATRSHGSGSYEQYF. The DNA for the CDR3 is TGTGCCACCAGGTCTCACGGGAGCGGCTCCTACGAGCAGTACTTC. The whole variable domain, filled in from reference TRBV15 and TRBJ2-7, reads DAMVIQNPRYQVTQFGKPVTLSCSQTLNHNVMYWYQQKSSQAPKLLFHYYDKDFNNEADTPDNFQSRRPNTSFCFLDIRSPGLGDTAMYLCATRSHGSGSYEQYFGPGTRLTVT.

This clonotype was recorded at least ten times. For the CDR3, the DNA is TGTGCCAGCAGCTTAGTAGGGACTAGCGGGACCACAGAGACCCAGTACTTC. Translating gives CASSLVGTSGTTETQYF. This chain uses TRBV7-2 with TRBJ2-1, with 13 bases lining up with TRBD2. The J call could be wrong; TRBJ2-5 is a better fit for the DNA end. This CDR3 is built from 17 residues. The germline V gene encodes CDR1 SGHTA and CDR2 FQGNSA.

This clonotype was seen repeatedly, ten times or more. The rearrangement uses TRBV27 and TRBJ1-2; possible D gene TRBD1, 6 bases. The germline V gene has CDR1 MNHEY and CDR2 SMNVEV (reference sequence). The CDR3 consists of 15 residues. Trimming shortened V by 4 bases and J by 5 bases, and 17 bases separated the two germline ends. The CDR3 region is CASSSTTGLLYGYTF. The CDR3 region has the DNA TGTGCCAGCAGTTCCACGACAGGACTACTATATGGCTACACCTTC.

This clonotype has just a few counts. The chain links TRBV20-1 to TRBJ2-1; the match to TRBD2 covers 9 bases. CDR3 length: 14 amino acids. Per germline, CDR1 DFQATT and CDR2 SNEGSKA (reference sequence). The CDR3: CSTMETSGYNEQFF. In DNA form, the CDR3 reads TGCAGCACTATGGAGACTAGCGGATACAATGAGCAGTTCTTC.

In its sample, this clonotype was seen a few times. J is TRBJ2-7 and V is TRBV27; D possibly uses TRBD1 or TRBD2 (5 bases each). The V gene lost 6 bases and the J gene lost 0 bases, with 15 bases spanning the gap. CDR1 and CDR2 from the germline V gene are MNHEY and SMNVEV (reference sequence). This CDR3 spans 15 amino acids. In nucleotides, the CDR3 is TGTGCCAGCAGAGAGAGGGGTTTGGCCTCCTACGAGCAGTACTTC. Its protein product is CASRERGLASYEQYF.

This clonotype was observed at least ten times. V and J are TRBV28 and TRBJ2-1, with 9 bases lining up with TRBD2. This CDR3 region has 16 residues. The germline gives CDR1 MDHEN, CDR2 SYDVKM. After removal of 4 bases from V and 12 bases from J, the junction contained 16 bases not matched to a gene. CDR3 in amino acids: CASSWLAGAPIGGQFF. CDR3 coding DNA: TGTGCCAGCAGTTGGTTAGCGGGAGCCCCCATCGGGGGGCAGTTCTTC.

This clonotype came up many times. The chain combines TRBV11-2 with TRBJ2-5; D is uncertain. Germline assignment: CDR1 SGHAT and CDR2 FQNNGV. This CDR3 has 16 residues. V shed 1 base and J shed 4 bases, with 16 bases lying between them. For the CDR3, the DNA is TGTGCCAGCAGCTTAGGGTCTCCTATCTCAGGAGAGACCCAGTACTTC. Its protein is CASSLGSPISGETQYF.

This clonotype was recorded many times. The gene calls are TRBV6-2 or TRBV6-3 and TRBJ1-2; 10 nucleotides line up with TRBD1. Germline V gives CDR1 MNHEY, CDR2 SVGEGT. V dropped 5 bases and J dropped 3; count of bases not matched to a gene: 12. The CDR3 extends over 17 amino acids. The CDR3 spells CASSTTSGQGLDYGYTF. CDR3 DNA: TGTGCCAGCAGTACTACGTCGGGACAGGGGTTGGACTATGGCTACACCTTC.

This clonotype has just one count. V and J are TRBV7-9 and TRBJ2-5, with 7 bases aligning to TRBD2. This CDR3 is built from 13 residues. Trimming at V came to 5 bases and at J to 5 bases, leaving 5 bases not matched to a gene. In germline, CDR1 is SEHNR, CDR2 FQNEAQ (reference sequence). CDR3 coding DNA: TGTGCCAGCAGCCGTGGACTAGACGAGACCCAGTACTTC. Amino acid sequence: CASSRGLDETQYF.

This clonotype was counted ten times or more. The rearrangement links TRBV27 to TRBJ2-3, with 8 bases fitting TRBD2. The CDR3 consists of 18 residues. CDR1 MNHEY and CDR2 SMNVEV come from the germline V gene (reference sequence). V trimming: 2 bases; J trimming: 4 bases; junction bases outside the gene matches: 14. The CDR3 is CASSLLGYPGGPPDTQYF. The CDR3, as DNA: TGTGCCAGCAGTTTACTGGGGTATCCGGGAGGGCCCCCAGATACGCAGTATTTT.

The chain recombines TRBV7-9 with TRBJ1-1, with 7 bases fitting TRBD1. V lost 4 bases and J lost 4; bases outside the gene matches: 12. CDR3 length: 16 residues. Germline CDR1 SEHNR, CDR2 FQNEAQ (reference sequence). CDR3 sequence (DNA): TGTGCCAGCAGCTCAATACAGACAGGGTTAAGCACTGAAGCTTTCTTT. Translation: CASSSIQTGLSTEAFF.

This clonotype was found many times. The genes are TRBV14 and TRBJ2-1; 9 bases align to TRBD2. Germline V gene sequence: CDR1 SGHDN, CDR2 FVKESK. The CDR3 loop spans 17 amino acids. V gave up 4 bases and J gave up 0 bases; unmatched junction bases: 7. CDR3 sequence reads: CASSPGTSRASYNEQFF. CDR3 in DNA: TGTGCCAGCAGCCCAGGGACTAGCAGAGCCTCCTACAATGAGCAGTTCTTC.

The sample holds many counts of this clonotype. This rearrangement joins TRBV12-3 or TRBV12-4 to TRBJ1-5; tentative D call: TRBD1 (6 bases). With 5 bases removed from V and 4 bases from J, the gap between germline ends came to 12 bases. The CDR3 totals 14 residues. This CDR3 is CASSLYRDNQPQHF. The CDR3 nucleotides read TGTGCCAGCAGTCTTTACAGGGATAATCAGCCCCAGCATTTT.